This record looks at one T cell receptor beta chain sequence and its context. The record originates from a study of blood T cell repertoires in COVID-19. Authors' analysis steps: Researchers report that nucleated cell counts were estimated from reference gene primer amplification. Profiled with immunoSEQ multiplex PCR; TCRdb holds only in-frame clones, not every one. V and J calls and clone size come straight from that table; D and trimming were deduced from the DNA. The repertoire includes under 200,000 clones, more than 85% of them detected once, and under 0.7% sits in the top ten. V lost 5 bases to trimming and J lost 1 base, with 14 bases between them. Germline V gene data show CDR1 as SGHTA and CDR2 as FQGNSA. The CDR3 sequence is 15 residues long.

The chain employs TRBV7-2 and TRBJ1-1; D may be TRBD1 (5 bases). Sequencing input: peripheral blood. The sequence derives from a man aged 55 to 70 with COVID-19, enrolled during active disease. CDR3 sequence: CASSLYAGKNTEAFF. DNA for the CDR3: TGTGCCAGCAGCCTGTATGCAGGGAAGAACACTGAAGCTTTCTTT.